Included here is one TCR beta chain sequence, with context. The clone's antigen remains unknown. No per-base quality is available; no much larger clone lies one base away. Unmatched junction bases come to 6, with V trimmed by 3 bases and J by 2 bases. Taken from cysteine to phenylalanine, the CDR3 has 15 residues. Just the 45-base CDR3 DNA is kept, in frame starting at base 1. CDR1 and CDR2 are read off the germline V gene as ENHRY and SYGVKD. Library method: the immunoSEQ multiplex PCR assay. In most patients, genomic DNA was isolated using the Qiagen DNeasy Blood and Tissue Kit and sent frozen to Adaptive Biotechnologies for TCR sequencing. Adaptive Biotechnologies carried out high-throughput TCR-beta CDR3 sequencing of genomic DNA for most patients. In the original analysis: TCR sequencing data were retrieved from Adaptive's ImmunoSEQ software for some 17 patients, whereas three other patients were processed with MiXCR and VDJtools. To correct CD4 versus CD8 sorting errors, any sequence found in both subsets at a frequency ratio below 5:1 was removed. CDR3 nucleotide sequences shared between donor and recipient were removed because the origin of such sequences could not be assigned. Alloreactive clones required at least 2-fold expansion over unstimulated cells and minimum CFSE-low frequency of 0.002% (template counts) or 0.001% (read counts). Clones detected in sequenced pre-transplant spleen, lymph node, or MLR CFSE-low populations of the donor or recipient were defined as mappable. The cumulative frequency of alloreactive clones was calculated as a percentage of all sequences, weighted by copy number. TCRdb stores this immuneACCESS table with in-frame sequences only. Part of the clones is absent; in the studies checked, under half of the shortfall reflects unresolved V genes, and no reason is known for the rest. Clonal size and the V and J genes are those of that table, whereas D and trimming came from the DNA. Within this sample are around 99,000 clones, with approximately 94% of them counted one time only. The ten most abundant clones make up more than 1.5% of the sample.

These data belong to a study of graft-versus-host responses after intestinal transplantation (dated by TCRdb to the early 2020s). Looking at the study overall: The transplants that recipients got were multivisceral, liver-intestinal, or isolated intestinal. Anti-thymocyte globulin induction was given to all recipients, followed by maintenance tacrolimus and steroids for around three years. Graft-versus-host and host-versus-graft alloreactive T cell clones were tracked in the graft, circulation and bone marrow after intestinal transplantation using bulk TCR-beta CDR3 sequencing. To identify alloreactive clones, pre-transplant mixed lymphocyte reaction products were sequenced and compared with unstimulated pre-transplant donor and recipient T cells. The cohort enrolled under 25 intestinal transplant recipients including one retransplant, and a few patients lacking pretransplant specimens were excluded. Donor T cell macrochimerism was defined as a peak of at least 4% donor T cells among recipient peripheral blood mononuclear cells. Samples from a few later patients were sequenced in-house on an Illumina MiSeq with MiXCR processing rather than by the commercial service. Broad study findings and their caveats: Conclusions were limited by the relatively low number and heterogeneity of intestinal transplant patients. Early after transplant, peak levels of circulating GvH clones were found to be associated with declines in HvG clones. GvH clones were detected in recipient bone marrow, and some of these GvH clones were observed earlier in ileal mucosa or blood, consistent with an intestinal mucosal origin. In patients with donor T cell macrochimerism, the allografts had high GvH to HvG T cell clonal ratios.

The sample's time point, from its label and the paper: cells obtained before transplantation from donor or recipient. CD3+CD4+ and CD3+CD8+ populations were FACS-sorted from unstimulated pre-transplant donor and recipient cells taken from spleen or lymph nodes. This TCR was sampled from a human donor who received an intestinal transplant. The chain links TRBV10-3 with TRBJ2-5, with 7 bases aligning to TRBD2. The material sequenced was unstimulated CD8+ T cells sorted from spleen or lymph node cells, taken before intestinal transplant. Read as DNA, the sequence is TGTGCCATCAGTGACCCCGGACTAGAACAAGAGACCCAGTACTTC. The translation is CAISDPGLEQETQYF.